The next 8 T cell receptor beta chains were all read from a single sample in a study of control samples from healthy donors and cancer patients. Method: immunoSEQ multiplex PCR; TCRdb's copy keeps in-frame clones and lacks some. Among 100,000 to 120,000 clones listed, around four fifths were seen once. The source material was blood. Every receptor here comes from a man aged 18-30 years in good health.

The gene calls are TRBV5-1 and TRBJ2-3; 8 bases fit TRBD2. V lost 3 bases to trimming and J lost 2 bases; unmatched junction nucleotides: 2. The CDR3 spans 14 residues. Germline CDR1 is SGHRS and CDR2 is YFSETQ. The CDR3 reads CASSSGGPTDTQYF. The DNA for the CDR3 is TGCGCCAGCAGCTCGGGGGGGCCCACAGATACGCAGTATTTT.

This sequence joins TRBV7-6 and TRBJ2-7; tentative D call: TRBD2 (6 bases). The V gene's germline CDR1 is SGHVS and CDR2 FNYEAQ. This CDR3 has 13 amino acids. V was trimmed by 0 bases and J by 7 bases, leaving 10 bases between them. DNA of the CDR3: TGTGCCAGCAGCTTAGCGCAGGAGGGAGAGCAGTACTTC. It is translated as CASSLAQEGEQYF.

J is TRBJ2-1 and V is TRBV11-2; TRBD2 aligns across 8 bases. The CDR3 covers 17 residues. V lost 6 bases to trimming and J lost 6 bases; unmatched junction nucleotides: 16. CDR1 and CDR2 (germline): SGHAT, FQNNGV. In DNA, the CDR3 is TGTGCCAGCAGAGGACGGTTGCGGGGGGATTCGAGCAATGAGCAGTTCTTC. This sequence encodes CASRGRLRGDSSNEQFF.

The count of this clone is one. The chain is built from TRBV6-1 and TRBJ2-3; TRBD2 might be the D (6 bases). The CDR3 is made up of 15 amino acids. Germline V gives CDR1 MNHNS, CDR2 SASEGT. Trimming removed 3 bases at V and 2 bases at J, with 12 bases between. The CDR3 region is CASSEGGGLTDTQYF. For the CDR3, the DNA is TGTGCCAGCAGTGAGGGGGGAGGCCTCACAGATACGCAGTATTTT.

There are a few counts of this clone. This chain links TRBV6-5 with TRBJ2-1; D is possibly TRBD1 (5 bases). The germline gives CDR1 MNHEY, CDR2 SVGAGI. The germline V and J ends were trimmed by 2 bases and 5 bases, with 7 bases remaining between them. The CDR3 is 13 residues long. CDR3 bases: TGTGCCAGCAGTTACATGACAGACAATGAGCAGTTCTTC. This encodes CASSYMTDNEQFF.

This chain connects TRBV5-1 to TRBJ1-1; D remains unclear. V was pared by 1 base and J by 9 bases, with 13 bases between. Germline-derived CDR1 and CDR2 are SGHRS and YFSETQ. There are 13 residues in the CDR3. CDR3 in amino acids: CASSLLRASQAFF. CDR3 in DNA: TGCGCCAGCAGCTTGTTGAGGGCCAGTCAAGCTTTCTTT.

This clone was seen only a few times. This chain uses TRBV5-1 with TRBJ2-5; TRBD1 matches at 9 bases. The CDR3 totals 13 residues. Germline V lookup: CDR1 SGHRS, CDR2 YFSETQ. Germline trimming cut 4 bases from V and 6 bases from J; bases unmatched to any gene: 4. For the CDR3, the DNA is TGCGCCAGCAGCCGAACAGGGGGCAAGACCCAGTACTTC. Translating gives CASSRTGGKTQYF.

This CDR3 is CAWSFGGPGELFF. The CDR3 coding sequence is TGTGCCTGGAGTTTCGGGGGGCCGGGGGAGCTGTTTTTT. The rearrangement joins TRBV30 to TRBJ2-2, with D possibly being TRBD2 (7 bases). This CDR3 is 13 amino acids long. The germline gives CDR1 GTSNPN, CDR2 SVGIG (reference sequence). The V and J ends lost 2 bases and 8 bases respectively, with 12 bases between them.